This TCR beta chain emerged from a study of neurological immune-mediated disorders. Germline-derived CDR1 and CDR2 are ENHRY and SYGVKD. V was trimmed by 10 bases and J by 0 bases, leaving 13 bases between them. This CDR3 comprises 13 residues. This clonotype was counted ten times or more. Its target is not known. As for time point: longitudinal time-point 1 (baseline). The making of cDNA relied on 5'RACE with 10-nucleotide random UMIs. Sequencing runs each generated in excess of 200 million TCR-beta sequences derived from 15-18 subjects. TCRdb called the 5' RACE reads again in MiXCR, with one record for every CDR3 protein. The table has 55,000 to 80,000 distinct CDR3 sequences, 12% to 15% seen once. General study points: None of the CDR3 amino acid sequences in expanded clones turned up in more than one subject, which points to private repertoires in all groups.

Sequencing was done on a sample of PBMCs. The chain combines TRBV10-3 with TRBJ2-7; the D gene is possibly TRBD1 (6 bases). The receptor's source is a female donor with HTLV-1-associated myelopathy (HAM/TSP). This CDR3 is CATGDNFSYEQYF. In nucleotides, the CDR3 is TGTGCCACAGGGGACAATTTCTCCTACGAGCAGTACTTC.